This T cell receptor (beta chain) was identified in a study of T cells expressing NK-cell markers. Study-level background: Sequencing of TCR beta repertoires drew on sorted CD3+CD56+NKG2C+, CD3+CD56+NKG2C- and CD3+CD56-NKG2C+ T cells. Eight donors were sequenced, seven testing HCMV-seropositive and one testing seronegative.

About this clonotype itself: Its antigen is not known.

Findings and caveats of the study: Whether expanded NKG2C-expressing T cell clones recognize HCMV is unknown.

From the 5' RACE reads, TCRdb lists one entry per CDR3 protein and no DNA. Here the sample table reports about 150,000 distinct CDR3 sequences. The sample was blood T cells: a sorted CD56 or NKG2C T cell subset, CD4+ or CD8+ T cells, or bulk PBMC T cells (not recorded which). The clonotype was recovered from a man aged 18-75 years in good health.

The CDR3 is CASSLAGSGGANTEFF. This sequence joins TRBV5-1 and TRBJ2-1; TCRdb returns TRBD2, unconfirmable since there is no DNA. The CDR3 is 16 residues long. CDR1 and CDR2 (germline): SGHRS, YFSETQ.